Shown below are 8 T cell receptor beta chains from a single sample sequenced in a study of cytomegalovirus exposure and HLA in healthy donors. PCR amplification relied on 60 Vbeta primers (plus 13 Jbeta primers). TCRdb keeps only in-frame clones here, not all; method: immunoSEQ multiplex PCR. The sample carries more than 60,000 clones, over 75% recorded once. The sample consisted of PBMCs. The receptors here all came from a male donor in good health and CMV-seropositive.

The chain links TRBV11-1 to TRBJ2-2; TRBD2 might be the D (6 bases). This CDR3 contains 14 residues. V lost 5 bases and J lost 2, with 9 bases in between. From germline, CDR1 is SGHAT and CDR2 FQDESV (reference sequence). For the CDR3, the DNA is TGTGCCAGCAGCCCGGGGGTTAACACCGGGGAGCTGTTTTTT. Translated, it gives CASSPGVNTGELFF.

The gene calls are TRBV15 and TRBJ2-1; TRBD2 agrees at 14 bases. V lost 1 base, J lost 9 bases, and 2 bases stayed unmatched. The CDR3 has 15 residues. Germline V lookup: CDR1 LNHNV, CDR2 YYDKDF (reference sequence). CDR3 loop: CATSRGLAGGGEQFF. CDR3 DNA sequence: TGTGCCACCAGCAGAGGACTAGCGGGGGGGGGTGAGCAGTTCTTC.

This chain uses TRBV4-1 with TRBJ1-4; D gene ambiguous. V dropped 4 bases and J dropped 8 bases, with 17 bases sitting between them. This CDR3 region has 15 residues. The germline V gene encodes CDR1 MGHRA and CDR2 YSYEKL. The CDR3: CASSPRDMGGEKLFF. Here the CDR3 DNA reads TGCGCCAGCAGCCCCCGAGATATGGGAGGCGAAAAACTGTTTTTT.

The genes are TRBV7-9 and TRBJ2-1, with unresolved D. The CDR3 is 15 amino acids. V lost 3 bases, J lost 0 bases, and 9 bases lay in between. Looked up from germline, CDR1 is SEHNR and CDR2 is FQNEAQ (reference sequence). CDR3 amino acids: CASSLVLSSYNEQFF. The CDR3 DNA reads as TGTGCCAGCAGCTTGGTACTAAGCTCCTACAATGAGCAGTTCTTC.

This clone was observed a few times. The chain has TRBV5-1 and TRBJ1-4, with 9 bases fitting TRBD1. The CDR3 totals 15 residues. Germline CDR1 is SGHRS and CDR2 is YFSETQ. Trimming at V came to 4 bases and at J to 5 bases, leaving 6 bases not matched to a gene. The CDR3 region has the DNA TGCGCCAGCAGCGGAGGGACAGGGAGAAATGAAAAACTGTTTTTT. Translated: CASSGGTGRNEKLFF.

Comment on this clone: Germline and junction disagree at one end, which may indicate a read error. The chain uses TRBV7-8 and TRBJ2-3; 8 bases are a match to TRBD1. The CDR3 covers 12 residues. From germline, CDR1 is SGHVS and CDR2 FQNEAQ. This chain's CDR3 is CASRHRDRRSHF. The CDR3 DNA reads TGTGCCAGCAGGCACCGGGACAGGCGATCTCATTTT.

The genes are TRBV6-1 and TRBJ2-1; D is unclear. V gave up 1 base and J gave up 0 bases, with 13 bases separating them. This CDR3 is 17 amino acids long. Germline assignment: CDR1 MNHNS and CDR2 SASEGT. CDR3 sequence: CASSEGFGSSSYNEQFF. CDR3 bases: TGTGCCAGCAGTGAAGGGTTCGGGTCTAGCTCCTACAATGAGCAGTTCTTC.

The chain carries TRBV7-3 and TRBJ1-2; D perhaps matches TRBD1 (6 bases). V was clipped by 1 base and J by 4 bases, with 13 bases between them. This CDR3 is built from 15 residues. Germline CDR1 is SGHTA and CDR2 is FQGTGA. The CDR3 DNA reads TGTGCCAGCAGCTTAAGCACAGGGATTGTCTATGGCTACACCTTC. The encoded protein is CASSLSTGIVYGYTF.